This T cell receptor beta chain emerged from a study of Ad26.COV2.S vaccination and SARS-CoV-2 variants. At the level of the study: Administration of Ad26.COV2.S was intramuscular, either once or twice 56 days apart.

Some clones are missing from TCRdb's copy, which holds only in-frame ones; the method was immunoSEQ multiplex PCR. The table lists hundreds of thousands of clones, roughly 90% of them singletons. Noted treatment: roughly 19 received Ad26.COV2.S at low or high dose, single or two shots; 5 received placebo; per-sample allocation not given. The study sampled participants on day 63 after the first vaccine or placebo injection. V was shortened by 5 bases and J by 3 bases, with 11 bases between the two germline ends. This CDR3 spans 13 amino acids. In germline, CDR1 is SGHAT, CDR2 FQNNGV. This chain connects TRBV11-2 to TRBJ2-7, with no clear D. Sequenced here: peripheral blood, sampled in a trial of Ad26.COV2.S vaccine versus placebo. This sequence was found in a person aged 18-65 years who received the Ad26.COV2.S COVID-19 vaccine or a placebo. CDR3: CASSRPYSYEQYF. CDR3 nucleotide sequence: TGTGCCAGCAGCAGACCCTACAGCTACGAGCAGTACTTC.